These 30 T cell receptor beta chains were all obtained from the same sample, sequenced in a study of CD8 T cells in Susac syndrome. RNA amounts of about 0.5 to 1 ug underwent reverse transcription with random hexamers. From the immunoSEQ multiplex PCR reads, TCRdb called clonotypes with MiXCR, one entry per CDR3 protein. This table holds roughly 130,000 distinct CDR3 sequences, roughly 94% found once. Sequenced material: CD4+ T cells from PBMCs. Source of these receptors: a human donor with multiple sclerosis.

DNA for the CDR3: TGTGCCAGCAGCGCCCAGTCCATGGGGACTGAAGCTTTCTTT. It yields the protein CASSAQSMGTEAFF. V and J are TRBV9 and TRBJ1-1; D gene uncertain. This CDR3 has 14 amino acids. V lost 3 bases to trimming and J lost 5 bases, with 14 bases between them. CDR1 and CDR2 from the germline V gene are SGDLS and YYNGEE.

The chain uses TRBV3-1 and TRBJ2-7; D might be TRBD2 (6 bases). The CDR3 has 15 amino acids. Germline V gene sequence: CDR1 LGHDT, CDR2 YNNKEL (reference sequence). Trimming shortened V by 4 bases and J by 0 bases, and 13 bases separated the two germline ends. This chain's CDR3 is CASSPFRGTSYEQYF. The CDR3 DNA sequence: TGTGCCAGCAGCCCGTTTCGGGGGACCTCCTACGAGCAGTACTTC.

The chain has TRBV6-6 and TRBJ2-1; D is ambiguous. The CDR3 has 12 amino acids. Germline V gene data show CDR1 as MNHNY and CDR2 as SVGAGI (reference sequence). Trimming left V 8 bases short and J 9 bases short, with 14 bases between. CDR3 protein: CASLQAMGEQFF. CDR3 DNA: TGTGCCAGCCTCCAGGCCATGGGTGAGCAGTTCTTC.

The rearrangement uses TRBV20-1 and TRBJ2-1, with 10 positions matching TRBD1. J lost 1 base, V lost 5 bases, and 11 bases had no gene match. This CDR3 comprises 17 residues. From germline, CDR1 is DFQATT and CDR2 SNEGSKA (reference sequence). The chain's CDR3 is CSASALRQGASYNEQFF. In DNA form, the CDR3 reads TGCAGTGCTTCAGCCCTGAGACAGGGGGCTTCCTACAATGAGCAGTTCTTC.

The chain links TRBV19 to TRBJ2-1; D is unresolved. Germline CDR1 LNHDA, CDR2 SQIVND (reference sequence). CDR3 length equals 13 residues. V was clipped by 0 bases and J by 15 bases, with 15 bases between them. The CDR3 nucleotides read TGTGCCAGTAGTATAGATAGGACCACCTCCCGGTTCTTC. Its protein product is CASSIDRTTSRFF.

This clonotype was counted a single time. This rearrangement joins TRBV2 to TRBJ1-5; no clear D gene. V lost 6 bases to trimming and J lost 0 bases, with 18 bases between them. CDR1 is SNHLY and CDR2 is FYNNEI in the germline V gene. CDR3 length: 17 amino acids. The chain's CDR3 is CASSPNSIGFSNQPQHF. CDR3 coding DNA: TGTGCCAGCAGCCCCAACTCGATCGGCTTTAGCAATCAGCCCCAGCATTTT.

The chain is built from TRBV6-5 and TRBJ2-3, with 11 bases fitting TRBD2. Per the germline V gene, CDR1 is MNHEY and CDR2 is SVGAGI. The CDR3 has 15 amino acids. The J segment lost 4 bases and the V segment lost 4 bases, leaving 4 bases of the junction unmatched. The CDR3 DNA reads TGTGCCAGCAGTTCCCTAGCGGGGGGCGCAGATACGCAGTATTTT. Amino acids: CASSSLAGGADTQYF.

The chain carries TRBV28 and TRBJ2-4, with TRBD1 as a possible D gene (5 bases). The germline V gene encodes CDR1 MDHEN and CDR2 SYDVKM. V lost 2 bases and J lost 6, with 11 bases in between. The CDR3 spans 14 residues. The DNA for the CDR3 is TGTGCCAGCAGTTTACCCTTGCAGGGAAACATTCAGTACTTC. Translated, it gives CASSLPLQGNIQYF.

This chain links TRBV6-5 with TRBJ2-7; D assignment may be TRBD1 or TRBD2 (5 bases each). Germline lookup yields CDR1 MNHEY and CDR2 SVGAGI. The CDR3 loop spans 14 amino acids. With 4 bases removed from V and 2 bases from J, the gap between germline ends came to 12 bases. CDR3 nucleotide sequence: TGTGCCAGCAGTTCTGGGACGGGAACCTACGAGCAGTACTTC. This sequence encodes CASSSGTGTYEQYF.

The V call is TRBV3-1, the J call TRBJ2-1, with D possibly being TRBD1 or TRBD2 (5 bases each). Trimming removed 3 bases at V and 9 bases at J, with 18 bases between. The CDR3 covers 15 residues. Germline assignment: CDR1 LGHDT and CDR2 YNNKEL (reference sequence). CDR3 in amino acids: CASSQMGVSEGEQFF. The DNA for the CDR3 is TGTGCCAGCAGCCAGATGGGGGTTAGCGAGGGTGAGCAGTTCTTC.

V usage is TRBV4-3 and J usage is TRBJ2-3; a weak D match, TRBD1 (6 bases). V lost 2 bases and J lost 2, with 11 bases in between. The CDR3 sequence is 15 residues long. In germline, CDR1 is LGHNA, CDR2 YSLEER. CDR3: CASSQSRTDTDTQYF. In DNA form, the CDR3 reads TGCGCCAGCAGCCAAAGCAGGACAGACACAGATACGCAGTATTTT.

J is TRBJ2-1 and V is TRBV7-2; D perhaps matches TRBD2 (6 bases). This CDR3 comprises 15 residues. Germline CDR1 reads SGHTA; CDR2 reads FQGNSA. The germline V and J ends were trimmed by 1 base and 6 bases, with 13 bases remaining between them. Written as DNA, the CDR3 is TGTGCCAGCAGCTTAGAGGCAGTGGAGGGCAATGAGCAGTTCTTC. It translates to CASSLEAVEGNEQFF. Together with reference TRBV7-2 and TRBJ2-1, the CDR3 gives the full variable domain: GAGVSQSPSNKVTEKGKDVELRCDPISGHTALYWYRQSLGQGLEFLIYFQGNSAPDKSGLPSDRFSAERTGGSVSTLTIQRTQQEDSAVYLCASSLEAVEGNEQFFGPGTRLTVL.

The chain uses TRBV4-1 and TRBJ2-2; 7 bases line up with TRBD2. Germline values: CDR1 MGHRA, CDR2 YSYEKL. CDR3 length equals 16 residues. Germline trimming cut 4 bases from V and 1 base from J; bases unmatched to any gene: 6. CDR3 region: CASSPGPSGNTGELFF. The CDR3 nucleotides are TGCGCCAGCAGCCCCGGACCTAGCGGGAACACCGGGGAGCTGTTTTTT.

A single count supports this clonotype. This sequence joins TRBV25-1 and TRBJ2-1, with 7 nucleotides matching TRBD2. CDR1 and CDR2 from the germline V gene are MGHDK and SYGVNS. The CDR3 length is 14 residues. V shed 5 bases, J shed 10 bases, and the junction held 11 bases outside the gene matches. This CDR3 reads CASSPELRGDEQFF. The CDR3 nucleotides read TGTGCCAGCAGTCCCGAATTACGGGGGGACGAGCAGTTCTTC.

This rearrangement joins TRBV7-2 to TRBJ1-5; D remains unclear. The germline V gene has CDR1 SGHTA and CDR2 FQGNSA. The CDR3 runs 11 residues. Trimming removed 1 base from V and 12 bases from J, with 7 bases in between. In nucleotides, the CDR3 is TGTGCCAGCAGCTTAGGTGGGCTCCAGCATTTT. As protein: CASSLGGLQHF.

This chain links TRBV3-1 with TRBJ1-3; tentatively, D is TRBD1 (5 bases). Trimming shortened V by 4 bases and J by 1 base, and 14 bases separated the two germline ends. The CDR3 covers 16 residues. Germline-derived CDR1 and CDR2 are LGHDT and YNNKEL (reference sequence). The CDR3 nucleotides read TGTGCCAGCAGCCGGTTAATGGGGCCGTCTGGAAACACCATATATTTT. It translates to CASSRLMGPSGNTIYF.

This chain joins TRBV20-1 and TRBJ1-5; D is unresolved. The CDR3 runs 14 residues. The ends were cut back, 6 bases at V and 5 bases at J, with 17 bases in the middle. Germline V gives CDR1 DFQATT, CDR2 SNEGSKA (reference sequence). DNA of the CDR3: TGCAGTGCCCAGCCGGCAGGAGGGTATCAGCCCCAGCATTTT. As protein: CSAQPAGGYQPQHF.

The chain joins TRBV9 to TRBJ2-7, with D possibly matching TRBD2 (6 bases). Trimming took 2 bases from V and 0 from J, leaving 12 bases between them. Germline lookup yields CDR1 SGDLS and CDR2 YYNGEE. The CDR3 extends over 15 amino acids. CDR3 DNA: TGTGCCAGCAGCGTTAGTAGCGGCAGCTCCTACGAGCAGTACTTC. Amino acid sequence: CASSVSSGSSYEQYF.

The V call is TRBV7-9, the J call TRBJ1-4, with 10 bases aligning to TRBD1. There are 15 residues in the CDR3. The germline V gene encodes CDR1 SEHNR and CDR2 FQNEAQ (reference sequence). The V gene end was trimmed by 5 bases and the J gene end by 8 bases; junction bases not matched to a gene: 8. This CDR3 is CASSPRQGAEEKLFF. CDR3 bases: TGTGCCAGCAGCCCTAGACAGGGGGCCGAAGAAAAACTGTTTTTT.

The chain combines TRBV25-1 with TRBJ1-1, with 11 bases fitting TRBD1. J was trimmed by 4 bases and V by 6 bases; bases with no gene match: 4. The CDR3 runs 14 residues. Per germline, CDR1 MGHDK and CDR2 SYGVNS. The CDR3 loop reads CASSDGTGGTEAFF. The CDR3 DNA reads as TGTGCCAGCAGCGATGGGACAGGGGGCACTGAAGCTTTCTTT.

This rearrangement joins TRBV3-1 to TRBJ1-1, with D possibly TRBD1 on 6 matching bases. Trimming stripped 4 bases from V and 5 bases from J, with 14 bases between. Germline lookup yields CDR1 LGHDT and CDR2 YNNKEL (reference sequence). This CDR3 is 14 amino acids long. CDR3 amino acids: CASSLDQGTTEAFF. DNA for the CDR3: TGTGCCAGCAGCCTCGACCAGGGGACGACTGAAGCTTTCTTT.

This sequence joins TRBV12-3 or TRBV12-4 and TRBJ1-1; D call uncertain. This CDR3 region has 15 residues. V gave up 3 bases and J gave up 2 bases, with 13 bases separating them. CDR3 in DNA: TGTGCCAGCAGTTTTCGATTTGACTTAAACACTGAAGCTTTCTTT. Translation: CASSFRFDLNTEAFF.

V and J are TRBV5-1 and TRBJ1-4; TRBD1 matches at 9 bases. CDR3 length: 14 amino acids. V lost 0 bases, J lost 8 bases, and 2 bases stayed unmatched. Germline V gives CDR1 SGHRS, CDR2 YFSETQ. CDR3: CASSLGTGEEKLFF. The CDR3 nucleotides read TGCGCCAGCAGCTTGGGGACAGGGGAAGAAAAACTGTTTTTT.

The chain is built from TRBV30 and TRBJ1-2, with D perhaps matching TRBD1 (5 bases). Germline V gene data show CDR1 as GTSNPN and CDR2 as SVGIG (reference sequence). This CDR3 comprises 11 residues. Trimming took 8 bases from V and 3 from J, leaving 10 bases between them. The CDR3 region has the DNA TGTGCCGCAGGGCCGGACTATGGCTACACCTTC. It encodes CAAGPDYGYTF.

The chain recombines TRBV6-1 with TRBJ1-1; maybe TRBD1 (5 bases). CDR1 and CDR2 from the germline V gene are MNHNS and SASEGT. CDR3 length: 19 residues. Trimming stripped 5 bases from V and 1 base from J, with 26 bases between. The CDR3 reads CASSPVPGTLNGGNTEAFF. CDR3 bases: TGTGCCAGCAGTCCCGTCCCCGGGACGCTAAACGGGGGGAACACTGAAGCTTTCTTT.

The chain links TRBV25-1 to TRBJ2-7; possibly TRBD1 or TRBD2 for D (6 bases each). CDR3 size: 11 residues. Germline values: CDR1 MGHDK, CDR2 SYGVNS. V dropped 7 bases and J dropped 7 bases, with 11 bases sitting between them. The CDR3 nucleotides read TGTGCCAGCACAACAGGGAGGGAGCAGTACTTC. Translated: CASTTGREQYF.

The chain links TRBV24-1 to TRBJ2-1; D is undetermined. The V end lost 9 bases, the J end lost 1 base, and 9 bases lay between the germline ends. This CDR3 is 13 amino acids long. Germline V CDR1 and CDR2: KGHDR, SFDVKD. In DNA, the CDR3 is TGTGCCACCGGCGGAGTGTCCTACAATGAGCAGTTCTTC. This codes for CATGGVSYNEQFF.

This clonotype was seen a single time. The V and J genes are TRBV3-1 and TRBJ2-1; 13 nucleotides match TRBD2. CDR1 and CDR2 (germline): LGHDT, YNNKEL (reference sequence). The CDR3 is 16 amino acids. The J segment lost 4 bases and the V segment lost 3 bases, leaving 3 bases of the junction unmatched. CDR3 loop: CASSQVTSGRYNEQFF. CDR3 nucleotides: TGTGCCAGCAGCCAGGTGACTAGCGGGAGGTACAATGAGCAGTTCTTC.

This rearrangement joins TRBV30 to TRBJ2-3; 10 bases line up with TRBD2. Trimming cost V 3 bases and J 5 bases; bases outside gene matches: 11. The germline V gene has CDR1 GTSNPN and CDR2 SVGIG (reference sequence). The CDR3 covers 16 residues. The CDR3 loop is CAWRGHRRLAGDTQYF. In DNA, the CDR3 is TGTGCCTGGAGGGGCCACCGACGACTAGCGGGAGATACGCAGTATTTT.

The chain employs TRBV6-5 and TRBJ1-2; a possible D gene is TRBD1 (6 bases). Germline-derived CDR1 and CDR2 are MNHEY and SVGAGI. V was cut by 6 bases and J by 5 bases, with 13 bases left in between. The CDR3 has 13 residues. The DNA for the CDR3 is TGTGCCAGCAGCCCCACAGGGTCATATGGCTACACCTTC. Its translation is CASSPTGSYGYTF.